What follows are 9 T cell receptor beta chains derived from one specimen sequenced in a study of blood T cell repertoires in COVID-19. This table comes from immunoSEQ multiplex PCR, and its TCRdb copy is limited to in-frame clones, with some not included. The sample lists 85,000 to 110,000 clones, 85% to 90% occurring once. Source material: peripheral blood. The receptor source for this set is a human donor in a cohort sampled during active COVID-19.

The sample holds one count of this clone. The chain uses TRBV4-1 and TRBJ2-3, with 10 bases identical to TRBD2. Germline trimming cut 0 bases from V and 8 bases from J; bases unmatched to any gene: 8. The CDR3 is 16 residues long. The V gene's germline CDR1 is MGHRA and CDR2 YSYEKL. CDR3 loop: CASSQEERGGRGTQYF. The CDR3 DNA reads TGCGCCAGCAGCCAAGAAGAGCGGGGGGGGCGGGGTACGCAGTATTTT.

The V and J genes are TRBV19 and TRBJ1-2, with TRBD1 matching over 9 bases. This CDR3 region has 14 residues. Losses at the gene ends were 5 bases for V and 2 bases for J; bases not matched to a gene: 3. The germline gives CDR1 LNHDA, CDR2 SQIVND (reference sequence). The DNA for the CDR3 is TGTGCCAGTAGTGAAGGACAGGGGAACTATGGCTACACCTTC. It codes for CASSEGQGNYGYTF.

The chain recombines TRBV23-1 with TRBJ1-2; a possible D gene is TRBD1 (5 bases). TRBV23-1 is assigned to the ORF class and has an uncertain function. V dropped 0 bases and J dropped 4 bases, with 9 bases sitting between them. The CDR3 length is 14 residues. CDR3 amino acids: CASSQSKGIYGYTF. The DNA of the CDR3 is TGCGCCAGCAGTCAATCGAAGGGGATCTATGGCTACACCTTC.

In this sample, this clone turned up once. This chain uses TRBV18 with TRBJ2-1, with D tentatively TRBD1 (6 bases). Germline CDR1 and CDR2: KGHSH and LQKENI. There are 20 residues in the CDR3. V was trimmed by 2 bases and J by 0 bases, leaving 23 bases between them. Here the CDR3 DNA reads TGTGCCAGCTCACCATTCCACAGGGTGGCCACCGGAAGCTCCTACAATGAGCAGTTCTTC. Its translation: CASSPFHRVATGSSYNEQFF.

The J gene is TRBJ2-1, the V gene TRBV30, with TRBD1 matching 7 bases. Looked up from germline, CDR1 is GTSNPN and CDR2 is SVGIG (reference sequence). The CDR3 is made up of 15 amino acids. The ends lost 0 bases at V and 4 bases at J; junction bases unmatched: 6. In DNA, the CDR3 is TGTGCCTGGAGTGTACGAGGGGGCTTGTACAATGAGCAGTTCTTC. Protein product: CAWSVRGGLYNEQFF.

Only one count was recorded for this clone. The rearrangement links TRBV29-1 to TRBJ1-2; D is ambiguous. Trimming stripped 4 bases from V and 2 bases from J, with 11 bases between. The CDR3 is 13 residues long. Germline V gives CDR1 SQVTM, CDR2 ANQGSEA. The CDR3 bases are TGCAGCGTTGGGGCAGGTGGGAACTATGGCTACACCTTC. It encodes CSVGAGGNYGYTF.

The rearrangement uses TRBV24-1 and TRBJ2-1, with a tentative D call TRBD2 (5 bases). V gave up 4 bases and J gave up 6 bases, with 15 bases separating them. Germline lookup yields CDR1 KGHDR and CDR2 SFDVKD. The length of the CDR3 is 15 residues. The CDR3 reads CATSESSASGNEQFF. CDR3 coding DNA: TGTGCCACCAGTGAGAGTAGCGCCTCAGGCAATGAGCAGTTCTTC.

The V and J genes are TRBV18 and TRBJ1-1; 7 bases line up with TRBD1. This CDR3 spans 15 amino acids. The V gene's germline CDR1 is KGHSH and CDR2 LQKENI. V trimming: 3 bases; J trimming: 1 base; junction bases outside the gene matches: 5. The CDR3 spells CASSPTGTANTEAFF. The CDR3, as DNA: TGTGCCAGCTCACCCACCGGGACAGCGAACACTGAAGCTTTCTTT.

The chain combines TRBV20-1 with TRBJ2-7; TRBD2 aligns across 8 bases. V shed 3 bases, J shed 6 bases, and the junction held 4 bases outside the gene matches. The CDR3 is 12 residues long. Germline values: CDR1 DFQATT, CDR2 SNEGSKA (reference sequence). Here the CDR3 DNA reads TGCAGTGCTAGTCCGGGAGGGGGCGAGCAGTACTTC. This codes for CSASPGGGEQYF.